This T cell receptor (beta chain) was recovered during a study of technical replicates of blood from a few donors (dated by TCRdb to the late 2010s). CDR1 and CDR2 are read off the germline V gene (reference sequence) as LNHDA and SQIVND. Trimming costs V 5 bases and J 7 bases, and their ends lie 12 bases apart. There are 14 amino acids in the CDR3, from cysteine to phenylalanine inclusive. Only the CDR3 DNA is retained, 42 bases long and in frame from the first base. Turning to this clone: This receptor's antigen is unknown. Per-base qualities were not stored, and no clone one base away is much larger.

Libraries came from the immunoSEQ multiplex PCR assay. TCRdb took this table from immuneACCESS and kept in-frame rearrangements with V and J called. Such tables lack part of the clones; where checked against another copy, unresolved V genes explain under half of the gap, and the rest is unexplained. The sample contains about 53,000 clones, about 82% of them found a single time. The leading ten clones occupy approximately 5.9% of the sample. The receptor chain draws on TRBV19 and TRBJ1-6; the D gene assignment is ambiguous. This receptor was taken from a human donor in good health. Some clones in this sample may be carry-over from other donors' samples. Sequencing was carried out using PBMCs. The CDR3 loop reads CASSGGLPNSPLHF. The DNA sequence is TGTGCCAGTAGTGGTGGACTTCCGAATTCACCCCTCCACTTT.